What follows are 10 T cell receptor beta chains derived from one specimen sequenced in a study of T cell responses to AZD1222 COVID-19 vaccine. Sequencing was performed with immunoSEQ multiplex PCR; in TCRdb, only in-frame clones are kept and a portion is missing. The sample holds some 140,000 clones, around 93% seen once. The sample in question was peripheral blood, obtained on day 0 of AZD1222 vaccination. Receptors were obtained from an adult in good health.

The chain couples TRBV5-1 to TRBJ1-2; D ambiguous. Germline CDR1 SGHRS, CDR2 YFSETQ. The germline V and J ends were trimmed by 1 base and 6 bases, with 16 bases remaining between them. The CDR3 runs 15 residues. CDR3 in amino acids: CASSLYESVENGYTF. The CDR3 DNA reads as TGCGCCAGCAGCTTGTATGAATCAGTGGAGAATGGCTACACCTTC.

The chain is built from TRBV18 and TRBJ2-5, with TRBD1 identical over 9 bases. Per germline, CDR1 KGHSH and CDR2 LQKENI. The CDR3 runs 16 residues. With 1 base clipped from V and 5 bases from J, the junction kept 8 bases outside the gene matches. For the CDR3, the DNA is TGTGCCAGCTCACCACAGAGGACAGGGGCGGGGGAGACCCAGTACTTC. It is translated as CASSPQRTGAGETQYF.

Here the CDR3 reads CASSSGYSYEQYF. The DNA for the CDR3 is TGTGCCAGCTCCTCGGGCTACTCCTACGAGCAGTACTTC. The chain has TRBV19 and TRBJ2-7; D is undetermined. CDR1 and CDR2 (germline): LNHDA, SQIVND (reference sequence). The V gene lost 9 bases and the J gene lost 0 bases, with 12 bases spanning the gap. The length of the CDR3 is 13 residues. The full variable domain, in which reference TRBV19 and TRBJ2-7 provide the parts outside the CDR3, is DGGITQSPKYLFRKEGQNVTLSCEQNLNHDAMYWYRQDPGQGLRLIYYSQIVNDFQKGDIAEGYSVSREKKESFPLTVTSAQKNPTAFYLCASSSGYSYEQYFGPGTRLTVT.

The CDR3 loop reads CASSPDRNYGYTF. The CDR3 DNA reads TGTGCCAGCAGTCCGGACAGAAACTATGGCTACACCTTC. This chain links TRBV11-2 with TRBJ1-2; possibly TRBD1 for D (6 bases). This CDR3 has 13 amino acids. Germline CDR1 SGHAT, CDR2 FQNNGV. V gave up 6 bases and J gave up 2 bases, with 10 bases separating them.

The chain uses TRBV7-2 and TRBJ1-2, with a weak D call TRBD1 (6 bases). CDR1 and CDR2 (germline): SGHTA, FQGNSA. Trimming stripped 4 bases from V and 7 bases from J, with 13 bases between. The CDR3 loop spans 13 amino acids. CDR3 sequence (DNA): TGTGCCAGCAGCTCACAATACAGGGCTGGCTACACCTTC. This codes for CASSSQYRAGYTF.

The chain employs TRBV11-2 and TRBJ1-1; D gene unclear. Deletions cut 2 bases from V and 4 bases from J, with 8 bases between. CDR1 and CDR2 (germline): SGHAT, FQNNGV. The CDR3 is 13 residues long. DNA for the CDR3: TGTGCCAGCAGCTTACTCTTGAGCACTGAAGCTTTCTTT. Its translation: CASSLLLSTEAFF.

The chain carries TRBV5-1 and TRBJ1-2; TRBD1 might be the D (5 bases). The V gene lost 1 base and the J gene lost 6 bases, with 10 bases spanning the gap. Per the germline V gene, CDR1 is SGHRS and CDR2 is YFSETQ. This CDR3 is 13 amino acids long. The CDR3 region is CASSLSGPDGYTF. For the CDR3, the DNA is TGCGCCAGCAGCTTGTCGGGACCCGATGGCTACACCTTC. The whole variable domain, filled in from reference TRBV5-1 and TRBJ1-2, reads KAGVTQTPRYLIKTRGQQVTLSCSPISGHRSVSWYQQTPGQGLQFLFEYFSETQRNKGNFPGRFSGRQFSNSRSEMNVSTLELGDSALYLCASSLSGPDGYTFGSGTRLTVV.

This chain joins TRBV19 and TRBJ1-1, with TRBD1 identical over 7 bases. The CDR3 length is 14 residues. J was trimmed by 4 bases and V by 8 bases; bases with no gene match: 10. The germline V gene encodes CDR1 LNHDA and CDR2 SQIVND (reference sequence). The CDR3 region has the DNA TGTGCCAGTGAAATCGACAGGGAGGGCACTGAAGCTTTCTTT. Translating it yields CASEIDREGTEAFF.

The V and J genes are TRBV15 and TRBJ2-6, with TRBD1 identical over 8 bases. CDR1 is LNHNV, CDR2 YYDKDF, per germline (reference sequence). The CDR3 has 20 amino acids. The V gene end was trimmed by 0 bases and the J gene end by 5 bases; junction bases not matched to a gene: 15. The CDR3 nucleotides are TGTGCCACCAGCAGAGAGAGATTGGGCAGGGGGCGTCCCTGGGCCAACGTCCTGACTTTC. It codes for CATSRERLGRGRPWANVLTF.

V and J are TRBV19 and TRBJ2-7; D remains unclear. V lost 5 bases and J lost 3, with 11 bases in between. Looked up from germline, CDR1 is LNHDA and CDR2 is SQIVND (reference sequence). The CDR3 loop spans 13 amino acids. Here the CDR3 reads CASSRATNYEQYF. CDR3 DNA: TGTGCCAGTAGTCGGGCGACAAACTACGAGCAGTACTTC.